These 28 T cell receptor beta chains were sequenced from one sample in a study of T-cell reconstitution after alpha-beta-depleted transplantation in children. Construction of the TCRbeta library involved unique molecular identifiers. Each CDR3 protein is one row after TCRdb ran MiXCR on the PCR reads. The data show 500,000 to 650,000 distinct CDR3 sequences, with roughly 13% seen just once and about 2.2% held by the top ten. Sequenced here: PBMCs, mostly from graft donor cells, sampled 360 days after TCRalphabeta/CD19-depleted stem cell transplant. The receptors originated from a male patient under 18 who had a stem cell transplant for acute myeloid leukemia, so the T cells may come from the graft donor.

This clonotype has just a few counts. The chain is built from TRBV10-3 and TRBJ2-7, with D perhaps matching TRBD1 (6 bases). V lost 8 bases to trimming and J lost 7 bases, with 27 bases between them. The CDR3 spans 16 residues. CDR1 and CDR2 (germline): ENHRY, SYGVKD. The CDR3 loop reads CAIGINREKIVGEQYF. The CDR3 DNA is TGTGCCATCGGGATTAACAGGGAAAAGATAGTAGGGGAGCAGTACTTC.

This chain uses TRBV9 with TRBJ2-1; weak D call: TRBD2 (6 bases). Germline lookup yields CDR1 SGDLS and CDR2 YYNGEE. Trimming shortened V by 4 bases and J by 10 bases, and 15 bases separated the two germline ends. The CDR3 is 13 residues long. CDR3 loop: CASSLSVGGEQFF. The CDR3 DNA reads as TGTGCCAGCAGCCTATCCGTGGGAGGAGAGCAGTTCTTC.

This clonotype was recorded at least ten times. This chain joins TRBV9 and TRBJ2-1; D may correspond to TRBD1 or TRBD2 (5 bases each). The CDR3 is 14 amino acids. Trimming left V 2 bases short and J 16 bases short, with 22 bases between. Germline CDR1 reads SGDLS; CDR2 reads YYNGEE. The CDR3 here is CASSVTAGTNRSFF. The CDR3 coding sequence is TGTGCCAGCAGCGTGACAGCCGGGACGAACCGGTCATTCTTC.

Ten or more counts support this clonotype. The chain employs TRBV5-1 and TRBJ2-2; 8 bases are shared with TRBD2. This CDR3 is built from 16 residues. After removal of 0 bases from V and 3 bases from J, the junction contained 4 bases not matched to a gene. Germline-derived CDR1 and CDR2 are SGHRS and YFSETQ. As DNA, the CDR3 is TGCGCCAGCAGCTTGGAAGCGGGAGTGTACACCGGGGAGCTGTTTTTT. This codes for CASSLEAGVYTGELFF.

This clonotype was seen ten or more times. This chain uses TRBV7-3 with TRBJ2-3; a possible D gene is TRBD2 (6 bases). Trimming left V 5 bases short and J 0 bases short, with 12 bases between. The CDR3 has 15 residues. Germline values: CDR1 SGHTA, CDR2 FQGTGA. CDR3 sequence: CASSPLAVSTDTQYF. CDR3 sequence (DNA): TGTGCCAGCAGCCCGTTAGCGGTGAGCACAGATACGCAGTATTTT.

This clonotype was seen a few times. This chain links TRBV7-2 with TRBJ2-1, with 9 bases that match TRBD2. This CDR3 is built from 16 residues. CDR1 and CDR2 (germline): SGHTA, FQGNSA. J was trimmed by 5 bases and V by 2 bases; bases with no gene match: 7. The CDR3 region is CASSLRLAGLDNEQFF. CDR3 nucleotides: TGTGCCAGCAGCTTACGTCTAGCGGGGCTTGACAATGAGCAGTTCTTC.

This clonotype was picked up many times. The chain carries TRBV10-3 and TRBJ1-6, with 9 bases identical to TRBD1. V dropped 2 bases and J dropped 10; count of bases not matched to a gene: 9. Germline V gives CDR1 ENHRY, CDR2 SYGVKD. This CDR3 region has 16 residues. The chain's CDR3 is CAISENWGQGSSPLHF. CDR3 nucleotide sequence: TGTGCCATCAGTGAGAATTGGGGACAGGGAAGCTCACCCCTCCACTTT.

The sample holds a few counts of this clonotype. The chain is built from TRBV9 and TRBJ2-1; 11 bases are shared with TRBD2. CDR1 is SGDLS and CDR2 is YYNGEE in the germline V gene. This CDR3 comprises 14 residues. The trim removed 3 bases at V and 10 bases at J, leaving 6 bases unmatched. CDR3 protein: CASSALGLAGEQFF. CDR3 coding DNA: TGTGCCAGCAGCGCCCTTGGACTAGCGGGCGAGCAGTTCTTC.

The gene calls are TRBV28 and TRBJ2-1, with D unresolved. Trimming took off 3 bases at V and 8 bases at J, with 20 bases between the two ends. The germline V gene has CDR1 MDHEN and CDR2 SYDVKM. CDR3 length: 16 residues. CDR3 nucleotides: TGTGCCAGCAGTTTTGCCCTCTATCAATGGTTCTATGAGCAGTTCTTC. It translates to CASSFALYQWFYEQFF.

This clonotype has at least ten counts. The rearrangement uses TRBV7-3 and TRBJ2-1; 10 bases fit TRBD2. The CDR3 is made up of 18 amino acids. V shed 4 bases and J 0 bases; nucleotides not matched to a gene: 9. The germline CDR1 and CDR2 sequences are SGHTA and FQGTGA. In DNA, the CDR3 is TGTGCCAGCAGCTGGGGGCTAGCGGGAGTGAGCTCCTACAATGAGCAGTTCTTC. This encodes CASSWGLAGVSSYNEQFF.

The chain employs TRBV29-1 and TRBJ1-2; 8 bases map to TRBD1. Germline V gene lookup returns CDR1 SQVTM and CDR2 ANQGSEA. The V segment lost 2 bases and the J segment 6 bases; nucleotides outside the gene matches: 5. CDR3 length equals 13 residues. The CDR3 loop reads CSVEPGQGNGYTF. The CDR3 coding sequence is TGCAGCGTTGAACCCGGACAGGGAAATGGCTACACCTTC.

This clonotype was counted many times. The J gene is TRBJ2-5, the V gene TRBV6-2 or TRBV6-3; TRBD2 agrees at 13 bases. The J segment lost 1 base and the V segment lost 5 bases, leaving 1 base of the junction unmatched. CDR1 is MNHEY and CDR2 is SVGEGT in the germline V gene. This CDR3 spans 15 amino acids. Here the CDR3 reads CASSTSGRAQETQYF. The DNA of the CDR3 is TGTGCCAGCAGTACTAGCGGGAGGGCCCAAGAGACCCAGTACTTC.

This chain uses TRBV11-2 with TRBJ2-6; D is undetermined. Germline loops: CDR1 SGHAT, CDR2 FQNNGV. The CDR3 is 16 amino acids. Trimming took off 1 base at V and 2 bases at J, with 9 bases between the two ends. CDR3 sequence: CASSLGVIAGANVLTF. DNA of the CDR3: TGTGCCAGCAGCTTAGGAGTCATAGCTGGGGCCAACGTCCTGACTTTC.

This clonotype was recorded a few times. CDR3 sequence reads: CSASRGGTAGELFF. CDR3 DNA: TGCAGTGCTAGCAGGGGTGGGACCGCCGGGGAGCTGTTTTTT. This chain links TRBV20-1 with TRBJ2-2; possible D gene TRBD1, 6 bases. V was pared by 3 bases and J by 6 bases, with 14 bases between. This CDR3 is built from 14 residues. Germline CDR1 reads DFQATT; CDR2 reads SNEGSKA (reference sequence).

The chain is built from TRBV12-3 or TRBV12-4 and TRBJ2-1, with TRBD2 matching over 7 bases. This CDR3 contains 16 residues. V lost 6 bases and J lost 0; bases outside the gene matches: 8. DNA for the CDR3: TGTGCCAGCAGGGGCATTGGCGGGAGCTCCTACAATGAGCAGTTCTTC. Its translation: CASRGIGGSSYNEQFF.

This clonotype was counted many times. This sequence joins TRBV6-2 or TRBV6-3 and TRBJ2-3; 12 positions agree with TRBD2. CDR3 length equals 14 residues. CDR1 is MNHEY and CDR2 is SVGEGT in the germline V gene. J was trimmed by 2 bases and V by 10 bases; bases with no gene match: 4. The CDR3 bases are TGTGCCACTCGACTAGCGGGGGTCACAGATACGCAGTATTTT. Its translation: CATRLAGVTDTQYF.

This clonotype was recorded many times. The chain joins TRBV14 to TRBJ2-7; the match to TRBD2 covers 13 bases. V dropped 5 bases and J dropped 3; count of bases not matched to a gene: 4. The CDR3 has 15 residues. CDR1 is SGHDN and CDR2 is FVKESK in the germline V gene. The CDR3 sequence: CASSLGLAGLYEQYF. The DNA of the CDR3 is TGTGCCAGCAGCTTGGGACTAGCGGGACTCTACGAGCAGTACTTC. Full variable domain (outside the CDR3, taken from reference TRBV14 and TRBJ2-7): EAGVTQFPSHSVIEKGQTVTLRCDPISGHDNLYWYRRVMGKEIKFLLHFVKESKQDESGMPNNRFLAERTGGTYSTLKVQPAELEDSGVYFCASSLGLAGLYEQYFGPGTRLTVT.

The DNA for the CDR3 is TGTGCCTGGATCGGGGGGAGCCTTCACTCTGGGGCCAACGTCCTGACTTTC. It is translated as CAWIGGSLHSGANVLTF. The gene calls are TRBV30 and TRBJ2-6; 7 bases map to TRBD2. Germline CDR1 and CDR2: GTSNPN and SVGIG (reference sequence). CDR3 size: 17 residues. The J segment lost 0 bases and the V segment lost 4 bases, leaving 9 bases of the junction unmatched.

This clonotype was seen repeatedly, ten times or more. V is TRBV20-1 and J is TRBJ2-5, with D possibly TRBD2 on 5 matching bases. Germline V gene data show CDR1 as DFQATT and CDR2 as SNEGSKA (reference sequence). CDR3 length: 15 amino acids. The CDR3 DNA reads TGCAGCGGCATTAAAGTCTTGGGCGGCGGGGAGACCCAGTACTTC. This translates into CSGIKVLGGGETQYF.

The genes are TRBV7-2 and TRBJ2-3; D call uncertain. Germline V gives CDR1 SGHTA, CDR2 FQGNSA. The CDR3 length is 15 residues. Deletions cut 5 bases from V and 3 bases from J, with 15 bases between. The CDR3 loop is CASSKEKLTTDTQYF. The CDR3 region has the DNA TGTGCCAGCAGCAAGGAAAAATTGACAACAGATACGCAGTATTTT.

In this sample, this clonotype turned up a few times. The rearrangement links TRBV5-5 to TRBJ2-3, with D tentatively TRBD1 (5 bases). The CDR3 has 14 residues. The ends were cut back, 4 bases at V and 4 bases at J, with 13 bases in the middle. Germline loops: CDR1 SGHKS, CDR2 YYEKEE (reference sequence). CDR3 amino acids: CASSVTMGPDTQYF. The CDR3 DNA sequence: TGTGCCAGCAGCGTAACGATGGGGCCAGATACGCAGTATTTT.

This clonotype was counted many times. The rearrangement links TRBV28 to TRBJ2-5; 7 bases line up with TRBD1. CDR3 length equals 15 residues. In germline, CDR1 is MDHEN, CDR2 SYDVKM. The V and J ends lost 5 bases and 4 bases, in that order; junction bases with no gene match: 10. The CDR3 nucleotides read TGTGCCAGCAGTCAACGACAGGGTCAGGGAGAGACCCAGTACTTC. This gives the protein CASSQRQGQGETQYF.

This clonotype was observed a few times. The genes are TRBV9 and TRBJ2-1; D possibly matches TRBD1 or TRBD2 (7 bases each). The CDR3 totals 16 residues. CDR1 and CDR2 (germline): SGDLS, YYNGEE. V gave up 4 bases and J gave up 2 bases, with 16 bases separating them. The CDR3 protein is CASSQGGGGAYNEQFF. The CDR3 nucleotides read TGTGCCAGCAGCCAAGGGGGAGGGGGCGCCTACAATGAGCAGTTCTTC. Supplemented by reference TRBV9 and TRBJ2-1, the full variable domain reads DSGVTQTPKHLITATGQRVTLRCSPRSGDLSVYWYQQSLDQGLQFLIQYYNGEERAKGNILERFSAQQFPDLHSELNLSSLELGDSALYFCASSQGGGGAYNEQFFGPGTRLTVL.

The chain couples TRBV20-1 to TRBJ2-7; either TRBD1 or TRBD2 may supply D (5 bases each). Germline CDR1 is DFQATT and CDR2 is SNEGSKA (reference sequence). The CDR3 has 14 amino acids. The CDR3 sequence: CSALLWDVNYEQYF. The CDR3, as DNA: TGCAGCGCACTGCTCTGGGACGTAAACTACGAGCAGTACTTC.

The gene calls are TRBV2 and TRBJ2-7, with 7 bases identical to TRBD2. CDR1 and CDR2 from the germline V gene are SNHLY and FYNNEI. Germline trimming cut 7 bases from V and 0 bases from J; bases unmatched to any gene: 12. The CDR3 contains 16 residues. The CDR3 DNA reads as TGTGCCAGCACCCAGAGGACTAGGGCCCTCTCCTACGAGCAGTACTTC. Amino acid sequence: CASTQRTRALSYEQYF.

The chain employs TRBV7-2 and TRBJ2-1; 10 nucleotides line up with TRBD2. The CDR3 sequence is 16 residues long. V gave up 1 base and J gave up 14 bases; unmatched junction bases: 14. Germline lookup yields CDR1 SGHTA and CDR2 FQGNSA. CDR3 sequence (DNA): TGTGCCAGCAGCTTAGGCCCTAGCGGGAGCCCTTTTAATGAGTTCTTC. Residues: CASSLGPSGSPFNEFF.

J is TRBJ2-7 and V is TRBV15; D perhaps matches TRBD2 (5 bases). Germline V gene lookup returns CDR1 LNHNV and CDR2 YYDKDF (reference sequence). Trimming stripped 3 bases from V and 0 bases from J, with 18 bases between. CDR3 size: 17 residues. DNA for the CDR3: TGTGCCACCAGCAGGGAGGTCTTAACGGTTAGCTCCTACGAGCAGTACTTC. This codes for CATSREVLTVSSYEQYF.

The sample holds a few counts of this clonotype. The chain employs TRBV12-3 or TRBV12-4 and TRBJ2-7, with 7 bases aligning to TRBD1. V lost 7 bases and J lost 3; bases outside the gene matches: 9. The CDR3 is 14 amino acids. The CDR3 spells CASTNPTGIYEQYF. The DNA for the CDR3 is TGTGCCAGCACCAATCCGACAGGGATCTACGAGCAGTACTTC.